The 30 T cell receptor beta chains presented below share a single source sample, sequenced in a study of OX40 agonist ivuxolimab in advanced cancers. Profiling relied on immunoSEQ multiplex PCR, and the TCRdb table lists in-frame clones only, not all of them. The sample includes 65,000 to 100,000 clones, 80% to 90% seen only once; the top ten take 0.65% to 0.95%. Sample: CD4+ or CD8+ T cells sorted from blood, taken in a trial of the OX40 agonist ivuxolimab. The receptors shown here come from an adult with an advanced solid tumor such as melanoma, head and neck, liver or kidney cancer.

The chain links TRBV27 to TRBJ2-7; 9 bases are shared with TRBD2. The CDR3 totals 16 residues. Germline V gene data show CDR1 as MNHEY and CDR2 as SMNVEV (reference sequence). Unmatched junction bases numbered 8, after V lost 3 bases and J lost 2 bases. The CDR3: CASSFLPREGPYEQYF. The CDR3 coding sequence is TGTGCCAGCAGTTTCCTTCCGCGGGAGGGCCCCTACGAGCAGTACTTC.

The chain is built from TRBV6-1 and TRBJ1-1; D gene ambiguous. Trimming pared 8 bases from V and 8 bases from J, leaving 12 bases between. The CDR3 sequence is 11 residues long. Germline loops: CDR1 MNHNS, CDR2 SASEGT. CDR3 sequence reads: CASLVEREAFF. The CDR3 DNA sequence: TGTGCCAGCCTGGTTGAGCGAGAAGCTTTCTTT.

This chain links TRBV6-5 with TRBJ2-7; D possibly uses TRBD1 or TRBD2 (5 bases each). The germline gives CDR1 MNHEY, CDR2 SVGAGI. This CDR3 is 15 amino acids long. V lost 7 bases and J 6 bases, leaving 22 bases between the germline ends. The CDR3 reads CASTPGPLRGGEQYF. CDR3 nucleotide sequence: TGTGCCAGCACGCCCGGTCCCCTACGGGGCGGCGAGCAGTACTTC.

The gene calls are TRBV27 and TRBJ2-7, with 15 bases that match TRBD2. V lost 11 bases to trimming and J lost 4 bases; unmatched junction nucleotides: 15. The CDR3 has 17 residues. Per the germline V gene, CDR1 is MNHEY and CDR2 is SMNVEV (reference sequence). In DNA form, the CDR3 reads TGTGCCCCATTCGCTCCTGGGACTAGCGGGAGGTCGTACGAGCAGTACTTC. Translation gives CAPFAPGTSGRSYEQYF.

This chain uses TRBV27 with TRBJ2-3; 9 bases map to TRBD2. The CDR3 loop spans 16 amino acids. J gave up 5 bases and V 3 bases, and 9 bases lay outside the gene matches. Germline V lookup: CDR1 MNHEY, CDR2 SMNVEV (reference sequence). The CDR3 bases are TGTGCCAGCAGTTTGAGGCCTAGCGGGATAGTAGATACGCAGTATTTT. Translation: CASSLRPSGIVDTQYF.

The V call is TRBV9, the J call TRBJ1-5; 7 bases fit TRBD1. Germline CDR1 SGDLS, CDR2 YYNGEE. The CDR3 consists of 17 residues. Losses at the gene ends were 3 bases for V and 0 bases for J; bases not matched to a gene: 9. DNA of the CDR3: TGTGCCAGCAGCGAGGGGGACAGCCTTTATAGCAATCAGCCCCAGCATTTT. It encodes CASSEGDSLYSNQPQHF.

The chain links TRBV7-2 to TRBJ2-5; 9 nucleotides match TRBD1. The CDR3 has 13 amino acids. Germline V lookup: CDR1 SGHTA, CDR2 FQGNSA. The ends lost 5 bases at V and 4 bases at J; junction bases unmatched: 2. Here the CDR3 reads CASSRGQGETQYF. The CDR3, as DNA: TGTGCCAGCAGCCGGGGACAGGGAGAGACCCAGTACTTC.

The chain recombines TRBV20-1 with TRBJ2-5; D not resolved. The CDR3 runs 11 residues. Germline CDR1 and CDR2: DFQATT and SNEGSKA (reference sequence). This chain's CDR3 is CRPYSPQTQYF. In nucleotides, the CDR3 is TGCAGGCCCTATAGCCCCCAGACCCAGTACTTC.

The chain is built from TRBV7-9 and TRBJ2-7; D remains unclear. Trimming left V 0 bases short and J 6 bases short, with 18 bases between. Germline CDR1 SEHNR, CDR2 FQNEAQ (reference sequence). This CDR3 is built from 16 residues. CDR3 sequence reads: CASSLAGSATGVEQYF. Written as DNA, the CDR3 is TGTGCCAGCAGCTTAGCGGGGTCGGCAACGGGTGTCGAGCAGTACTTC.

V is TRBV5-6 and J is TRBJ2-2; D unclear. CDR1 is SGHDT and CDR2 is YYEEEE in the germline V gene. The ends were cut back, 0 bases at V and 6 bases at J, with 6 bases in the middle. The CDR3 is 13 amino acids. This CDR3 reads CASSLARPGELFF. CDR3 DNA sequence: TGTGCCAGCAGCTTGGCCAGGCCCGGGGAGCTGTTTTTT.

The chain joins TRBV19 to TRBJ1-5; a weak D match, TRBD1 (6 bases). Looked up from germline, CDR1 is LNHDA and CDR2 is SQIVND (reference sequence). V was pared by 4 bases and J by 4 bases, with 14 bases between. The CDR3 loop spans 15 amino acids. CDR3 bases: TGTGCCAGTAGTAAATACAGGGTGGGGAATCAGCCCCAGCATTTT. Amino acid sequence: CASSKYRVGNQPQHF.

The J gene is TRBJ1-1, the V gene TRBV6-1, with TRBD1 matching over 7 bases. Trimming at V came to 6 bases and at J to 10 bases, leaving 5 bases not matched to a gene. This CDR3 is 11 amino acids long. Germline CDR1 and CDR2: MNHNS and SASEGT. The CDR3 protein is CASRPQGRAFF. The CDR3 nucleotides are TGTGCCAGCAGACCACAGGGGAGAGCTTTCTTT.

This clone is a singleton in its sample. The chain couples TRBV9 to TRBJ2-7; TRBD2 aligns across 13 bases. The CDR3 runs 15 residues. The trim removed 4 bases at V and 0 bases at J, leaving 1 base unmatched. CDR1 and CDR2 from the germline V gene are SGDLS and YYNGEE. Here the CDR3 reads CASSRTSGSSYEQYF. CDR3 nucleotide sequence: TGTGCCAGCAGCCGGACTAGCGGGAGCTCCTACGAGCAGTACTTC.

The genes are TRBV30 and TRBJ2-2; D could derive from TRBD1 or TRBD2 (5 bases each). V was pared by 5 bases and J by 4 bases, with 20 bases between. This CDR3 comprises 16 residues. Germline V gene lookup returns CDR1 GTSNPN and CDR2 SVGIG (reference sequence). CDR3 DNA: TGTGCCTGGCTTAGCCGGGCAGGGACCTTCACCGGGGAGCTGTTTTTT. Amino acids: CAWLSRAGTFTGELFF.

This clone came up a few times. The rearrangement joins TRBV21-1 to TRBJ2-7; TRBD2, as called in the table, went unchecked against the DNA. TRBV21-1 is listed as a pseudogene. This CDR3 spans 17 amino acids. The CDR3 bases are TGTGCCAGCAGCAGGAGGTCCGGAAGACACCCCTCCTACGAGCAGTACTTC. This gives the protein CASSRRSGRHPSYEQYF.

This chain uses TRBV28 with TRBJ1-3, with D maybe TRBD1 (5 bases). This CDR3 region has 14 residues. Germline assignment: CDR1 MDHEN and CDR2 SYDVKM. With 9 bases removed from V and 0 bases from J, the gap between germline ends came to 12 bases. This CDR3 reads CASRYGGSGNTIYF. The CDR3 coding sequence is TGTGCCAGTCGGTACGGGGGCTCTGGAAACACCATATATTTT.

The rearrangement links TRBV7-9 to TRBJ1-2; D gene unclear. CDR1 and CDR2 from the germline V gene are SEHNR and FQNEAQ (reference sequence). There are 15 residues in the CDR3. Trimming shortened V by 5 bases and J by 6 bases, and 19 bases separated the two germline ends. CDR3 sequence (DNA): TGTGCCAGCAGCCAAAATTGGGCAGACCAGGATGGCTACACCTTC. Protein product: CASSQNWADQDGYTF.

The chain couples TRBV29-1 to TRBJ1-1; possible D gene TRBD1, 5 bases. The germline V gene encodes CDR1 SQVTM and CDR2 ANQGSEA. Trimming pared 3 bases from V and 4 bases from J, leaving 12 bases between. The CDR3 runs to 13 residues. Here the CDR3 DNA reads TGCAGCGTTGAGCGGGGCACGGGCACTGAAGCTTTCTTT. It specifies CSVERGTGTEAFF.

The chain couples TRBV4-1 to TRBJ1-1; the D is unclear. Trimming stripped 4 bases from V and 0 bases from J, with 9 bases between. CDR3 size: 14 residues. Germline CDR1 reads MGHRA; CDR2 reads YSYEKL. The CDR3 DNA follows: TGCGCCAGCAGCCCTAACGGCTTGAACACTGAAGCTTTCTTT. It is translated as CASSPNGLNTEAFF.

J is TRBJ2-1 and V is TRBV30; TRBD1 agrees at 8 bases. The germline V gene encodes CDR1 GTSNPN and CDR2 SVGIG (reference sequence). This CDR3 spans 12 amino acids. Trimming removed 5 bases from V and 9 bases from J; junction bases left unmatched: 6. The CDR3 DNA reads TGTGCCTGGGGCTTACAGGGGGGTGAGCAGTTCTTC. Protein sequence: CAWGLQGGEQFF. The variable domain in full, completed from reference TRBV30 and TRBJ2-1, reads SQTIHQWPATLVQPVGSPLSLECTVEGTSNPNLYWYRQAAGRGLQLLFYSVGIGQISSEVPQNLSASRPQDRQFILSSKKLLLSDSGFYLCAWGLQGGEQFFGPGTRLTVL.

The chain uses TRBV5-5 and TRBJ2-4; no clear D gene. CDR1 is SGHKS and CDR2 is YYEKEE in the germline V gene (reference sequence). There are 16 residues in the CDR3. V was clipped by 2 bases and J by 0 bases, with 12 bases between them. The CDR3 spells CASSLSAEIAKNIQYF. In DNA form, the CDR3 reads TGTGCCAGCAGCTTATCCGCAGAAATAGCCAAAAACATTCAGTACTTC.

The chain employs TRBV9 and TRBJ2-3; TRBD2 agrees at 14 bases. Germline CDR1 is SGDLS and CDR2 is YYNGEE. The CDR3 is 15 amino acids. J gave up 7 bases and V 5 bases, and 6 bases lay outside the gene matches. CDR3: CASSSGTSGSYTQYF. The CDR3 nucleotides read TGTGCCAGCAGTTCCGGGACTAGCGGGAGCTATACGCAGTATTTT.

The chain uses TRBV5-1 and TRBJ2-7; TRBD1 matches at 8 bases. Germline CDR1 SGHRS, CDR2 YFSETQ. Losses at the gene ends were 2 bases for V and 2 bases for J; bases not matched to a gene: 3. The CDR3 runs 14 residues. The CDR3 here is CASSLQGVPYEQYF. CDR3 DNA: TGCGCCAGCAGCTTACAGGGGGTCCCCTACGAGCAGTACTTC.

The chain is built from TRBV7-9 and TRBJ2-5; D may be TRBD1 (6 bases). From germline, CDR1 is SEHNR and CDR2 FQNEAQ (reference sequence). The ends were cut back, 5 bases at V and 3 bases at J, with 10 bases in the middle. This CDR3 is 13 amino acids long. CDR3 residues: CASSHQGKETQYF. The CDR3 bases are TGTGCCAGCAGCCACCAGGGGAAAGAGACCCAGTACTTC.

Here the CDR3 reads CASSESWGTDTQYF. The CDR3 DNA sequence: TGTGCCAGCAGTGAAAGCTGGGGCACAGATACGCAGTATTTT. The rearrangement uses TRBV6-4 and TRBJ2-3, with D uncertain. The CDR3 consists of 14 residues. Trimming took 3 bases from V and 1 from J, leaving 8 bases between them. Germline-derived CDR1 and CDR2 are MRHNA and SNTAGT.

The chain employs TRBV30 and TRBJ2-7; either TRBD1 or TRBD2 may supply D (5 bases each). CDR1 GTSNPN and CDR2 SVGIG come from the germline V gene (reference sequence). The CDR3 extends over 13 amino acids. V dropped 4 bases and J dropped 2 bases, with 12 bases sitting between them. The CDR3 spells CAWTGGPAYEQYF. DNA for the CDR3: TGTGCCTGGACTGGGGGACCTGCCTACGAGCAGTACTTC.

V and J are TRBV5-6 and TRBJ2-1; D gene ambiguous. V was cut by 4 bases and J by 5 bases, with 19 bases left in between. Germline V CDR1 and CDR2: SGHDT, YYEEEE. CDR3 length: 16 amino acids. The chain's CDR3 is CASSPMDLSQNNEQFF. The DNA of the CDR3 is TGTGCCAGCAGCCCGATGGACCTTTCACAAAACAATGAGCAGTTCTTC.

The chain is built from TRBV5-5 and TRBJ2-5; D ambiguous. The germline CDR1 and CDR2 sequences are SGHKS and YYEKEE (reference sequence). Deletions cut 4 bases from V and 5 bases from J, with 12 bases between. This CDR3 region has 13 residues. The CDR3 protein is CASSRRAEETQYF. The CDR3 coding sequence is TGTGCCAGCAGCCGCCGGGCCGAGGAGACCCAGTACTTC.

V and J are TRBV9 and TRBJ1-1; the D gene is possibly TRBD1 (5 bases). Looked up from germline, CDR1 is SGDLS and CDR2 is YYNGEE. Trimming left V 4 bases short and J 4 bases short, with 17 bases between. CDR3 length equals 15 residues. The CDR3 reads CASSKGGWGTTEAFF. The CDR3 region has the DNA TGTGCCAGCAGCAAGGGAGGGTGGGGGACCACTGAAGCTTTCTTT.

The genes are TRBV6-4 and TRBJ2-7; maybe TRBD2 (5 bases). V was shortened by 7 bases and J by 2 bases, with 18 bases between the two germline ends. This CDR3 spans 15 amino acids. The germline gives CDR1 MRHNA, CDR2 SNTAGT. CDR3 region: CASTSLSGCPYEQYF. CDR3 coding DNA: TGTGCCAGCACCTCCCTAAGCGGCTGTCCCTACGAGCAGTACTTC.